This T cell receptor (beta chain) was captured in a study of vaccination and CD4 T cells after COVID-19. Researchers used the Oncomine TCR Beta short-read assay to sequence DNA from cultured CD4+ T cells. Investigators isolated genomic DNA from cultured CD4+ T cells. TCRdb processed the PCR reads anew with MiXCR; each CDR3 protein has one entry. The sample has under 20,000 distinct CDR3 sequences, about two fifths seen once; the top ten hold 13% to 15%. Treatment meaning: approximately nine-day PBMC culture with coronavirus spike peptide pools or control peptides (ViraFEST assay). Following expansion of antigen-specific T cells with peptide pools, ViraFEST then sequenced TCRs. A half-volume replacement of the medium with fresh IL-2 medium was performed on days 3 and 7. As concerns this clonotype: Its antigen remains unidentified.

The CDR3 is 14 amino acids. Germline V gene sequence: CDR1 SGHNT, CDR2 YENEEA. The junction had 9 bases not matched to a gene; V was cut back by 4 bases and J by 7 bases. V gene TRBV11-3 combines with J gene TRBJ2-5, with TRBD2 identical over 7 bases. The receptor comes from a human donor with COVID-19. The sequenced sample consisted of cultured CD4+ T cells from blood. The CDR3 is CASSSREGKGTQYF. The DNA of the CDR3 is TGTGCCAGCAGCTCGAGGGAGGGAAAGGGGACCCAGTACTTC.